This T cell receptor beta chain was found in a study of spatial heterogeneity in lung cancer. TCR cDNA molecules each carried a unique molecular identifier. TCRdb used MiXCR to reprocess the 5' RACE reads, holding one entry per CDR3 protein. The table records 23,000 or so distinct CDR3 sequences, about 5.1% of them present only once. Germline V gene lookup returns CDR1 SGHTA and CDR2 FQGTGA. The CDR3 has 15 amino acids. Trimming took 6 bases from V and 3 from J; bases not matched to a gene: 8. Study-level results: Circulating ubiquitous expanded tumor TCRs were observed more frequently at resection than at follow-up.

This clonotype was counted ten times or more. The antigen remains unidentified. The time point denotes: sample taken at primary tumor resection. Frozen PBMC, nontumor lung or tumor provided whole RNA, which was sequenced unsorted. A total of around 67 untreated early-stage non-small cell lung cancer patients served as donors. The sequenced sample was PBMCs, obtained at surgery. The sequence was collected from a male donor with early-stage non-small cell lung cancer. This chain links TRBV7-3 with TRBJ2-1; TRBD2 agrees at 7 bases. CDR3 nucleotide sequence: TGTGCCAGCAGTCCCCCGGGAGGAGACTACAATGAGCAGTTCTTC. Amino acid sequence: CASSPPGGDYNEQFF.